Shown below are 31 T cell receptor beta chains from a single sample sequenced in a study of blood T cell repertoires in COVID-19. The method was immunoSEQ multiplex PCR; TCRdb's version includes in-frame clones alone and lacks a portion of them. Found here are around 160,000 clones, about 83% of them singletons; the top ten hold around a tenth. The sample consisted of peripheral blood. The receptor source for this set is a woman in her seventies with COVID-19, enrolled during active disease.

The chain couples TRBV7-2 to TRBJ2-7; D gene ambiguous. Trimming took 1 base from V and 4 from J, leaving 8 bases between them. There are 13 residues in the CDR3. CDR1 and CDR2 from the germline V gene are SGHTA and FQGNSA. CDR3 sequence reads: CASSLGIEYEQYF. CDR3 bases: TGTGCCAGCAGCTTAGGCATAGAGTACGAGCAGTACTTC.

V usage is TRBV29-1 and J usage is TRBJ1-2, with D possibly being TRBD1 (6 bases). Germline V lookup: CDR1 SQVTM, CDR2 ANQGSEA. Trimming shortened V by 3 bases and J by 0 bases, and 14 bases separated the two germline ends. The CDR3 length is 15 residues. CDR3 nucleotide sequence: TGCAGCGTTGATAGGGAACAGGGCTCTAACTATGGCTACACCTTC. Translating it yields CSVDREQGSNYGYTF.

This clone was counted once. This chain connects TRBV5-1 to TRBJ1-2; 11 nucleotides match TRBD1. This CDR3 contains 15 residues. Germline values: CDR1 SGHRS, CDR2 YFSETQ. V dropped 0 bases and J dropped 4; count of bases not matched to a gene: 2. The CDR3 region is CASSLGTGGAYGYTF. The CDR3 DNA reads as TGCGCCAGCAGCTTGGGGACAGGGGGCGCCTATGGCTACACCTTC.

This chain connects TRBV7-6 to TRBJ2-2, with TRBD1 identical over 9 bases. The V gene's germline CDR1 is SGHVS and CDR2 FNYEAQ. The J segment lost 1 base and the V segment lost 5 bases, leaving 5 bases of the junction unmatched. CDR3 length equals 16 residues. This CDR3 is CASSGTGRVNTGELFF. DNA for the CDR3: TGTGCCAGCAGCGGGACAGGGCGTGTGAACACCGGGGAGCTGTTTTTT.

This clone was observed once. The chain links TRBV7-2 to TRBJ1-2; 11 bases match TRBD1. V lost 5 bases to trimming and J lost 6 bases; unmatched junction nucleotides: 8. Looked up from germline, CDR1 is SGHTA and CDR2 is FQGNSA. CDR3 length: 15 amino acids. CDR3 in amino acids: CASSIRTGGFNGYTF. DNA of the CDR3: TGTGCCAGCAGCATTAGGACAGGGGGCTTTAATGGCTACACCTTC.

The chain joins TRBV5-5 to TRBJ1-2, with D uncertain. Germline V gives CDR1 SGHKS, CDR2 YYEKEE (reference sequence). This CDR3 contains 15 residues. V lost 4 bases to trimming and J lost 4 bases, with 17 bases between them. The DNA for the CDR3 is TGTGCCAGCAGCCCTCAGGCAGGTCCCGGCTATGGCTACACCTTC. Translated: CASSPQAGPGYGYTF.

The chain has TRBV15 and TRBJ2-7; no definite D call. Trimming took 0 bases from V and 6 from J, leaving 6 bases between them. The CDR3 sequence is 12 residues long. The V gene's germline CDR1 is LNHNV and CDR2 YYDKDF (reference sequence). The CDR3 reads CATSRDTGEQYF. CDR3 bases: TGTGCCACCAGCAGAGATACCGGCGAGCAGTACTTC.

The chain carries TRBV28 and TRBJ1-4, with D unclear. CDR3 size: 13 residues. The germline gives CDR1 MDHEN, CDR2 SYDVKM. Trimming took 4 bases from V and 8 from J, leaving 11 bases between them. The CDR3 DNA sequence: TGTGCCAGCAGTTCCCCCGCCGGGGAAAAACTGTTTTTT. Amino acid sequence: CASSSPAGEKLFF.

This clone was detected a few times. The rearrangement uses TRBV30 and TRBJ1-5, with 9 bases fitting TRBD1. V was pared by 3 bases and J by 3 bases, with 9 bases of the junction left unmatched. The CDR3 extends over 16 amino acids. Germline CDR1 and CDR2: GTSNPN and SVGIG (reference sequence). CDR3 sequence reads: CAWSLKGDRVNQPQHF. CDR3 bases: TGTGCCTGGAGCCTAAAAGGGGACAGGGTCAATCAGCCCCAGCATTTT.

The chain uses TRBV9 and TRBJ2-6; D may be TRBD1 (5 bases). The CDR3 is 18 amino acids. Germline CDR1 and CDR2: SGDLS and YYNGEE. With 4 bases removed from V and 0 bases from J, the gap between germline ends came to 17 bases. The CDR3 spells CASSLSGGDSSGANVLTF. The CDR3 DNA sequence: TGTGCCAGCAGCCTATCCGGTGGAGACAGCTCTGGGGCCAACGTCCTGACTTTC. Filled out from reference TRBV9 and TRBJ2-6, the complete variable domain reads DSGVTQTPKHLITATGQRVTLRCSPRSGDLSVYWYQQSLDQGLQFLIQYYNGEERAKGNILERFSAQQFPDLHSELNLSSLELGDSALYFCASSLSGGDSSGANVLTFGAGSRLTVL.

For the CDR3, the DNA is TGTGCCAGCAGTTCTCGGCGGGGGATCGATGGCGAGCAGTACTTC. Translated: CASSSRRGIDGEQYF. The rearrangement uses TRBV7-2 and TRBJ2-7, with 7 bases aligning to TRBD2. V gave up 6 bases and J gave up 6 bases; unmatched junction bases: 14. Germline V gene data show CDR1 as SGHTA and CDR2 as FQGNSA. This CDR3 has 15 residues.

The V gene is TRBV3-1 (or the pseudogene TRBV3-2), the J gene TRBJ2-7; TRBD2 might be the D (5 bases). This CDR3 has 15 amino acids. Germline CDR1 and CDR2: LGHDT and YNNKEL (reference sequence). Trimming pared 0 bases from V and 1 base from J, leaving 10 bases between. CDR3 nucleotide sequence: TGTGCCAGCAGCCAAGATCTAGCAGAGTCCTACGAGCAGTACTTC. Amino acid sequence: CASSQDLAESYEQYF.

The rearrangement joins TRBV11-3 to TRBJ2-3, with 9 nucleotides matching TRBD2. The germline CDR1 and CDR2 sequences are SGHNT and YENEEA. The CDR3 is 16 amino acids. V trimming: 6 bases; J trimming: 9 bases; junction bases outside the gene matches: 16. In DNA form, the CDR3 reads TGTGCCAGCAGAAGCCGAGCGGGGGGCGAACGTCGAACGCAGTATTTT. Protein: CASRSRAGGERRTQYF.

This clone is a singleton in its sample. This sequence joins TRBV5-4 and TRBJ1-1; no clear D. The V gene's germline CDR1 is SGHNT and CDR2 YYREEE (reference sequence). CDR3 length: 15 amino acids. V was clipped by 0 bases and J by 1 base, with 10 bases between them. The CDR3 reads CASSLARRENTEAFF. CDR3 DNA: TGTGCCAGCAGCTTGGCAAGACGGGAGAACACTGAAGCTTTCTTT.

On this clone: At one of its ends the junction is not consistent with the germline gene, which may arise from a read error. V gene TRBV24-1 combines with J gene TRBJ2-3, with D perhaps TRBD2 (6 bases). This CDR3 is built from 14 residues. Germline V lookup: CDR1 KGHDR, CDR2 SFDVKD. The CDR3 sequence is CATSEPGSKDTQYF. The CDR3 DNA reads as TGTGCCACCAGTGAACCCGGGAGCAAAGATACGCAGTATTTT.

This chain connects TRBV3-1 (or the pseudogene TRBV3-2) to TRBJ2-5, with a possible D match to TRBD1 (5 bases). V was trimmed by 5 bases and J by 4 bases, leaving 14 bases between them. This CDR3 contains 14 residues. Germline V gene sequence: CDR1 LGHDT, CDR2 YNNKEL (reference sequence). CDR3 sequence: CASSVQVFSETQYF. As DNA, the CDR3 is TGTGCCAGCAGCGTACAGGTATTTTCAGAGACCCAGTACTTC.

The rearrangement uses TRBV30 and TRBJ2-7; D is ambiguous. Trimming removed 0 bases from V and 3 bases from J, with 12 bases in between. The CDR3 length is 14 residues. Germline V gene data show CDR1 as GTSNPN and CDR2 as SVGIG (reference sequence). CDR3 in amino acids: CAWSVRGRFYEQYF. CDR3 bases: TGTGCCTGGAGTGTACGTGGCAGATTCTACGAGCAGTACTTC.

The chain employs TRBV10-1 and TRBJ2-5; 12 bases fit TRBD1. CDR1 and CDR2 (germline): WNHNN, SYGVQD (reference sequence). The CDR3 is 15 amino acids. V lost 2 bases and J lost 5; bases outside the gene matches: 3. CDR3 nucleotides: TGCGCCAGCAGTGAGGGGACAGGGGGCTGGGAGACCCAGTACTTC. Translating gives CASSEGTGGWETQYF.

This chain links TRBV7-9 with TRBJ1-5, with D maybe TRBD1 (6 bases). The V gene lost 5 bases and the J gene lost 0 bases, with 8 bases spanning the gap. The CDR3 has 14 amino acids. The germline CDR1 and CDR2 sequences are SEHNR and FQNEAQ (reference sequence). The CDR3 bases are TGTGCCAGCAGCGCACAGGGTAGCAATCAGCCCCAGCATTTT. Its translation: CASSAQGSNQPQHF.

The chain combines TRBV20-1 with TRBJ1-2, with D tentatively TRBD1 (6 bases). The CDR3 has 13 residues. Germline assignment: CDR1 DFQATT and CDR2 SNEGSKA (reference sequence). With 3 bases removed from V and 5 bases from J, the gap between germline ends came to 13 bases. For the CDR3, the DNA is TGCAGTGCTAGTGACAGGCGTACATATGGCTACACCTTC. It yields the protein CSASDRRTYGYTF.

The chain couples TRBV10-1 to TRBJ1-2, with D unresolved. Germline CDR1 and CDR2: WNHNN and SYGVQD (reference sequence). The CDR3 has 13 amino acids. Trimming took 0 bases from V and 11 from J, leaving 13 bases between them. CDR3 amino acids: CASSESRRGEYTF. CDR3 nucleotides: TGCGCCAGCAGTGAGTCCCGCCGCGGGGAGTACACCTTC.

This clone was counted a few times. The chain has TRBV6-6 and TRBJ2-2; D is unclear. CDR3 length: 13 residues. Trimming stripped 11 bases from V and 2 bases from J, with 12 bases between. Germline V gene sequence: CDR1 MNHNY, CDR2 SVGAGI (reference sequence). The CDR3 sequence is CALRSSNTGELFF. The CDR3 nucleotides are TGTGCCCTGCGATCGAGCAACACCGGGGAGCTGTTTTTT.

The chain combines TRBV18 with TRBJ2-3, with TRBD1 identical over 9 bases. Germline V gene lookup returns CDR1 KGHSH and CDR2 LQKENI. The CDR3 covers 15 residues. With 6 bases clipped from V and 0 bases from J, the junction kept 4 bases outside the gene matches. CDR3 residues: CASSRGTGSTDTQYF. As DNA, the CDR3 is TGTGCCAGCTCGAGAGGGACAGGGAGCACAGATACGCAGTATTTT.

The chain couples TRBV29-1 to TRBJ2-7; D is ambiguous. V was trimmed by 4 bases and J by 0 bases, leaving 10 bases between them. Germline V gene sequence: CDR1 SQVTM, CDR2 ANQGSEA. The CDR3 length is 13 residues. As DNA, the CDR3 is TGCAGCGTTGTAGCCCCTAGCTCCTACGAGCAGTACTTC. The encoded protein is CSVVAPSSYEQYF.

V is TRBV6-1 and J is TRBJ2-3; 7 bases align to TRBD2. This CDR3 spans 18 amino acids. Germline V lookup: CDR1 MNHNS, CDR2 SASEGT. Losses at the gene ends were 3 bases for V and 1 base for J; bases not matched to a gene: 13. DNA of the CDR3: TGTGCCAGCAGTGACCCAGGGAGGCGGGGGATACGCACAGATACGCAGTATTTT. The encoded protein is CASSDPGRRGIRTDTQYF.

The V call is TRBV7-2, the J call TRBJ2-2; D is ambiguous. This CDR3 comprises 12 residues. V was trimmed by 6 bases and J by 6 bases, leaving 8 bases between them. Germline V gives CDR1 SGHTA, CDR2 FQGNSA. The CDR3 region is CASRVAAGELFF. CDR3 in DNA: TGTGCCAGCAGGGTGGCGGCCGGGGAGCTGTTTTTT.

The chain uses TRBV7-9 and TRBJ1-4; no definite D call. This CDR3 spans 14 amino acids. Trimming removed 0 bases from V and 6 bases from J, with 8 bases in between. CDR1 and CDR2 from the germline V gene are SEHNR and FQNEAQ (reference sequence). CDR3 sequence: CASSLAGGHEKLFF. In DNA, the CDR3 is TGTGCCAGCAGCTTAGCCGGCGGTCATGAAAAACTGTTTTTT.

V and J are TRBV28 and TRBJ2-3; 7 positions match TRBD2. This CDR3 comprises 15 residues. The ends lost 5 bases at V and 5 bases at J; junction bases unmatched: 10. Germline V lookup: CDR1 MDHEN, CDR2 SYDVKM. The CDR3 spells CASSLSGGFGDTQYF. CDR3 in DNA: TGTGCCAGCAGTCTATCGGGGGGATTCGGAGATACGCAGTATTTT.

V is TRBV7-9 and J is TRBJ2-1, with 11 bases lining up with TRBD1. Germline V lookup: CDR1 SEHNR, CDR2 FQNEAQ (reference sequence). The CDR3 sequence is 17 residues long. Unmatched junction bases numbered 11, after V lost 4 bases and J lost 6 bases. The CDR3 spells CASSYLPPGTGGNEQFF. The CDR3 DNA sequence: TGTGCCAGCAGCTACCTACCCCCCGGGACAGGGGGCAATGAGCAGTTCTTC. Using reference TRBV7-9 and TRBJ2-1 for the parts outside the CDR3, the full variable domain is DTGVSQNPRHKITKRGQNVTFRCDPISEHNRLYWYRQTLGQGPEFLTYFQNEAQLEKSRLLSDRFSAERPKGSFSTLEIQRTEQGDSAMYLCASSYLPPGTGGNEQFFGPGTRLTVL.

The chain combines TRBV30 with TRBJ2-3; the match to TRBD2 covers 8 bases. Looked up from germline, CDR1 is GTSNPN and CDR2 is SVGIG (reference sequence). The CDR3 is 16 residues long. The junction had 7 bases not matched to a gene; V was cut back by 2 bases and J by 0 bases. The CDR3 sequence: CAWSTRGGPSTDTQYF. The CDR3 coding sequence is TGTGCCTGGAGTACACGGGGGGGCCCTAGCACAGATACGCAGTATTTT.

The V call is TRBV2, the J call TRBJ2-3; TRBD1 might be the D (6 bases). The length of the CDR3 is 13 residues. Germline V CDR1 and CDR2: SNHLY, FYNNEI. Trimming pared 4 bases from V and 9 bases from J, leaving 14 bases between. As DNA, the CDR3 is TGTGCCAGCAGTGGACGACAGGTTAGCACGCAGTATTTT. Translating gives CASSGRQVSTQYF.